The 5 T cell receptor beta chains in this list originate from one sample, sequenced in a study of blood T cell repertoires in COVID-19. TCRdb keeps only in-frame clones here, not all; method: immunoSEQ multiplex PCR. This sample has about 140,000 clones; roughly 84% occur once, and the top ten carry approximately 4.6%. Sample: peripheral blood. Every receptor here comes from a human donor in a cohort sampled during active COVID-19.

This chain connects TRBV5-8 to TRBJ2-7; TRBD1 matches 8 bases. The J segment lost 2 bases and the V segment lost 2 bases, leaving 0 bases of the junction unmatched. The CDR3 spans 13 residues. Germline assignment: CDR1 SGHTS and CDR2 YDEGEE. The CDR3 DNA sequence: TGTGCCAGCAGCTTACAGGGGGCCTACGAGCAGTACTTC. Translated, it gives CASSLQGAYEQYF.

The chain recombines TRBV30 with TRBJ1-1, with D possibly matching TRBD1 (6 bases). The CDR3 has 14 residues. Germline V gives CDR1 GTSNPN, CDR2 SVGIG (reference sequence). V lost 2 bases, J lost 5 bases, and 15 bases lay in between. CDR3 loop: CAWSIGGSWTEAFF. Written as DNA, the CDR3 is TGTGCCTGGAGTATAGGGGGATCCTGGACTGAAGCTTTCTTT. The whole variable domain, filled in from reference TRBV30 and TRBJ1-1, reads SQTIHQWPATLVQPVGSPLSLECTVEGTSNPNLYWYRQAAGRGLQLLFYSVGIGQISSEVPQNLSASRPQDRQFILSSKKLLLSDSGFYLCAWSIGGSWTEAFFGQGTRLTVV.

This rearrangement joins TRBV19 to TRBJ1-2; TRBD1 matches at 10 bases. CDR3 length equals 16 residues. V lost 6 bases to trimming and J lost 5 bases; unmatched junction nucleotides: 12. CDR1 and CDR2 from the germline V gene are LNHDA and SQIVND (reference sequence). The CDR3 DNA reads as TGTGCCAGTAGAACGACAGGGGGCGCGGATCAATATGGCTACACCTTC. It specifies CASRTTGGADQYGYTF.

This chain uses TRBV2 with TRBJ2-2; D possibly corresponds to TRBD2 (6 bases). Trimming cost V 6 bases and J 1 base, with 15 bases left between them. This CDR3 region has 16 residues. Germline V gene data show CDR1 as SNHLY and CDR2 as FYNNEI. The CDR3 is CASSGGARRNTGELFF. CDR3 nucleotides: TGTGCCAGCAGCGGCGGGGCCCGCAGGAACACCGGGGAGCTGTTTTTT.

The V call is TRBV11-1, the J call TRBJ1-6; D remains unclear. Trimming pared 2 bases from V and 7 bases from J, leaving 9 bases between. The CDR3 runs to 14 residues. Germline CDR1 reads SGHAT; CDR2 reads FQDESV (reference sequence). The CDR3 DNA follows: TGTGCCAGCAGCTTACCCAGGCTAAATTCACCCCTCCACTTT. It specifies CASSLPRLNSPLHF.